This T cell receptor (beta chain) came from a study of metastatic and nonmetastatic thyroid tumors. Study information: Repertoire comparison spanned blood and tumor or nodule tissue of malignant and benign thyroid patients.

Overall study results and limits: For both blood and tumor, malignant thyroid tumors reportedly showed significantly higher TCR beta diversity than benign nodules did.

Thyroid surgery had not been preceded by any treatment in any patient. With 0 bases removed from V and 4 bases from J, the gap between germline ends came to 14 bases. The length of the CDR3 is 16 residues. The germline CDR1 and CDR2 sequences are SGDLS and YYNGEE. This clone was recorded at least ten times. Its target is unknown. How the authors handled the data: The distant-metastasis classifier for papillary thyroid cancer was built from CDR3 differences across clinicopathological groups. TCRdb re-clonotyped the PCR reads through MiXCR. Clone size and V and J calls follow TCRdb, not the original study. The sample shows 15,000 to 20,000 clones, approximately 22% of them seen only once.

Material: tumor tissue. The chain has TRBV9 and TRBJ1-5; D possibly corresponds to TRBD1 (5 bases). The clonotype comes from a male donor with papillary thyroid cancer or a benign thyroid nodule (not recorded which). Some clones in this sample may be carry-over from other donors' samples. The CDR3 sequence: CASSVVNRLGNQPQHF. The CDR3 nucleotides read TGTGCCAGCAGCGTAGTTAACAGGCTAGGGAATCAGCCCCAGCATTTT.